The 28 T cell receptor beta chains presented below share a single source sample, sequenced in a study of control samples from healthy donors and cancer patients. Generated by immunoSEQ multiplex PCR, the TCRdb table keeps only in-frame clones and is missing some. The sample records about 110,000 clones, approximately 88% being singletons. Source material: PBMCs. Every receptor here comes from a woman in her sixties with lung cancer.

The rearrangement links TRBV6-1 to TRBJ1-6, with D hard to call. Looked up from germline, CDR1 is MNHNS and CDR2 is SASEGT. Trimming pared 2 bases from V and 7 bases from J, leaving 12 bases between. The CDR3 sequence is 15 residues long. The chain's CDR3 is CASSETVLRNSPLHF. CDR3 in DNA: TGTGCCAGCAGTGAAACAGTCCTTAGGAATTCACCCCTCCACTTT.

Comment on this clone: The sample carries other DNA sequences with the same CDR3. The V call is TRBV5-4, the J call TRBJ2-7, with 15 bases that match TRBD2. The trim removed 3 bases at V and 4 bases at J, leaving 2 bases unmatched. The CDR3 totals 15 residues. Germline V gene lookup returns CDR1 SGHNT and CDR2 YYREEE (reference sequence). CDR3 DNA: TGTGCCAGCAGCTCCGGGACTAGCGGGGGGTACGAGCAGTACTTC. Protein product: CASSSGTSGGYEQYF.

The chain is built from TRBV4-1 and TRBJ1-2; 7 bases line up with TRBD1. Per germline, CDR1 MGHRA and CDR2 YSYEKL. This CDR3 has 14 residues. Trimming took 2 bases from V and 2 from J; bases not matched to a gene: 2. The CDR3 here is CASSQLGQNYGYTF. The CDR3 coding sequence is TGCGCCAGCAGCCAACTGGGACAGAACTATGGCTACACCTTC.

The V gene is TRBV7-6, the J gene TRBJ2-2; D gene unclear. This CDR3 has 18 residues. Germline V lookup: CDR1 SGHVS, CDR2 FNYEAQ. V lost 1 base, J lost 0 bases, and 15 bases lay in between. The DNA for the CDR3 is TGTGCCAGCAGCTTAGTGGGGTCCCAAGGCACGAACACCGGGGAGCTGTTTTTT. This gives the protein CASSLVGSQGTNTGELFF.

V is TRBV6-1 and J is TRBJ1-3, with 9 bases lining up with TRBD1. From germline, CDR1 is MNHNS and CDR2 SASEGT. V lost 3 bases and J lost 0; bases outside the gene matches: 3. The CDR3 spans 16 residues. The DNA for the CDR3 is TGTGCCAGCAGTGAGGGACAGGGCCCCTCTGGAAACACCATATATTTT. Its translation is CASSEGQGPSGNTIYF.

The chain combines TRBV5-4 with TRBJ2-7; D unresolved. The CDR3 is made up of 11 amino acids. The ends were cut back, 3 bases at V and 6 bases at J, with 7 bases in the middle. Germline loops: CDR1 SGHNT, CDR2 YYREEE (reference sequence). The CDR3 region is CASSSTTEQYF. The CDR3 DNA reads TGTGCCAGCAGCTCGACCACCGAGCAGTACTTC. Looking up the rest from reference TRBV5-4 and TRBJ2-7 gives the full variable domain: ETGVTQSPTHLIKTRGQQVTLRCSSQSGHNTVSWYQQALGQGPQFIFQYYREEENGRGNFPPRFSGLQFPNYSSELNVNALELDDSALYLCASSSTTEQYFGPGTRLTVT.

This clone was found once. Other DNA sequences of this sample code for an identical CDR3. CDR3 nucleotide sequence: TGCGCCAGCAGCTTGGGGGCGGGATCGACAGATACGCAGTATTTT. It encodes CASSLGAGSTDTQYF. The rearrangement links TRBV5-1 to TRBJ2-3; weak D call: TRBD2 (6 bases). V dropped 0 bases and J dropped 3 bases, with 11 bases sitting between them. The germline V gene encodes CDR1 SGHRS and CDR2 YFSETQ. The CDR3 length is 15 residues.

The chain carries TRBV29-1 and TRBJ2-5; 11 nucleotides match TRBD1. With V trimmed by 7 bases and J by 3 bases, 4 bases remained unmatched. The CDR3 is 13 amino acids. Germline V gene data show CDR1 as SQVTM and CDR2 as ANQGSEA. The CDR3 DNA is TGCAGCGCCATGGGACAGGGGGAAGAGACCCAGTACTTC. Its translation: CSAMGQGEETQYF.

The rearrangement joins TRBV28 to TRBJ2-1; D may be TRBD2 (5 bases). Germline CDR1 and CDR2: MDHEN and SYDVKM. Deletions cut 5 bases from V and 5 bases from J, with 19 bases between. The CDR3 length is 16 residues. Written as DNA, the CDR3 is TGTGCCAGCAGTCCCTCCCGGGGTCTTATTAACAATGAGCAGTTCTTC. Translated: CASSPSRGLINNEQFF.

This rearrangement joins TRBV21-1 to TRBJ2-7; TRBD1, the D gene given by the table, was not confirmed from the DNA. TRBV21-1 is a recognized pseudogene. This CDR3 has 17 residues. Here the CDR3 DNA reads TGTGCCAGCAGCAAATCCGACCCGGGACAGGGGGCATCCGAGCAGTACTTC. Amino acids: CASSKSDPGQGASEQYF.

The V and J genes are TRBV29-1 and TRBJ1-1; the D is unclear. Germline V gene lookup returns CDR1 SQVTM and CDR2 ANQGSEA. The CDR3 length is 11 residues. The V end lost 4 bases, the J end lost 4 bases, and 7 bases lay between the germline ends. CDR3 nucleotides: TGCAGCGTTGTGTGGGGCACTGAAGCTTTCTTT. Encoded protein: CSVVWGTEAFF.

This chain uses TRBV6-2 or TRBV6-3 with TRBJ1-1, with 9 nucleotides matching TRBD1. J was trimmed by 5 bases and V by 3 bases; bases with no gene match: 7. The CDR3 consists of 15 residues. CDR1 and CDR2 (germline): MNHEY, SVGEGT. DNA of the CDR3: TGTGCCAGCAGTTATTACGGGACAGGGTTAACTGAAGCTTTCTTT. Its translation: CASSYYGTGLTEAFF.

This chain uses TRBV6-5 with TRBJ1-4; no definite D call. The germline CDR1 and CDR2 sequences are MNHEY and SVGAGI. This CDR3 region has 13 residues. Between the trimmed V and J ends, which lost 8 bases and 2 bases, there was a span of 9 bases. The DNA for the CDR3 is TGTGCCAGCGGTCCGAGGACTAATGAAAAACTGTTTTTT. Amino acids: CASGPRTNEKLFF.

The CDR3 here is CASSEGGLAGGSSYEQYF. CDR3 nucleotide sequence: TGTGCCAGCAGTGAAGGAGGACTAGCGGGTGGGAGCTCCTACGAGCAGTACTTC. The chain joins TRBV25-1 to TRBJ2-7, with TRBD2 matching 11 bases. Germline trimming cut 2 bases from V and 0 bases from J; bases unmatched to any gene: 9. Germline-derived CDR1 and CDR2 are MGHDK and SYGVNS. The CDR3 contains 18 residues.

This clone was counted a few times. CDR3 loop: CASSSRDSSGELFF. CDR3 DNA sequence: TGTGCCAGCAGCTCCCGAGACAGTAGTGGGGAACTGTTTTTT. The chain recombines TRBV9 with TRBJ1-4; D might be TRBD1 (5 bases). V lost 4 bases to trimming and J lost 12 bases, with 19 bases between them. CDR1 and CDR2 from the germline V gene are SGDLS and YYNGEE. The CDR3 runs to 14 residues.

The genes are TRBV15 and TRBJ1-3; unclear D gene. CDR1 and CDR2 from the germline V gene are LNHNV and YYDKDF (reference sequence). V shed 0 bases and J shed 2 bases, with 2 bases lying between them. The CDR3 consists of 13 residues. The CDR3 spells CATSRETGNTIYF. CDR3 coding DNA: TGTGCCACCAGCAGAGAAACTGGAAACACCATATATTTT. The full variable domain, with the rest looked up from reference TRBV15 and TRBJ1-3, is DAMVIQNPRYQVTQFGKPVTLSCSQTLNHNVMYWYQQKSSQAPKLLFHYYDKDFNNEADTPDNFQSRRPNTSFCFLDIRSPGLGDTAMYLCATSRETGNTIYFGEGSWLTVV.

This chain joins TRBV21-1 and TRBJ1-3; the table's D call TRBD1 went unverified against the DNA. TRBV21-1 counts as a pseudogene. The CDR3 is 16 residues long. The CDR3 coding sequence is TGTGCCAGCAGCAAAATCCGCAGGGCTACTGGAAACACCATATATTTT. Translated: CASSKIRRATGNTIYF.

The chain carries TRBV11-2 and TRBJ1-6, with a tentative D call TRBD1 (5 bases). V was cut by 3 bases and J by 7 bases, with 16 bases left in between. CDR3 length: 16 residues. Per the germline V gene, CDR1 is SGHAT and CDR2 is FQNNGV. CDR3 region: CASSFSGTLLNSPLHF. DNA for the CDR3: TGTGCCAGCAGCTTTTCCGGGACGCTACTAAATTCACCCCTCCACTTT.

In its sample, this clone was seen a few times. The chain has TRBV19 and TRBJ1-1, with D possibly matching TRBD1 (5 bases). The CDR3 totals 12 residues. Per the germline V gene, CDR1 is LNHDA and CDR2 is SQIVND (reference sequence). V was trimmed by 6 bases and J by 5 bases, leaving 10 bases between them. The CDR3 nucleotides read TGTGCCAGTAGCCCAGGGAAGACTGAAGCTTTCTTT. Protein: CASSPGKTEAFF.

Turning to this clone: At one boundary the junction diverges from the germline segment, which might be a read error. This sequence joins TRBV30 and TRBJ2-7, with D possibly being TRBD2 (5 bases). This CDR3 comprises 12 residues. The germline CDR1 and CDR2 sequences are GTSNPN and SVGIG (reference sequence). CDR3 coding DNA: TGTGCCTGGAGTGTCGGACCCGGGATGAAACTTTTC. Its translation: CAWSVGPGMKLF.

V and J are TRBV7-3 and TRBJ1-6; TRBD1 agrees at 9 bases. Germline assignment: CDR1 SGHTA and CDR2 FQGTGA. The trim removed 4 bases at V and 5 bases at J, leaving 6 bases unmatched. CDR3 length equals 16 residues. CDR3 loop: CASSYPGQGHNSPLHF. For the CDR3, the DNA is TGTGCCAGCAGCTACCCGGGACAGGGTCATAATTCACCCCTCCACTTT.

This clone is a singleton in its sample. The genes are TRBV2 and TRBJ2-5; 9 nucleotides match TRBD2. J lost 5 bases, V lost 2 bases, and 9 bases had no gene match. Germline V lookup: CDR1 SNHLY, CDR2 FYNNEI. This CDR3 region has 16 residues. This CDR3 reads CASSEPAGGPVETQYF. For the CDR3, the DNA is TGTGCCAGCAGTGAACCCGCGGGAGGGCCGGTGGAGACCCAGTACTTC.

This clone was picked up one time. The J gene is TRBJ2-1, the V gene TRBV5-8; perhaps D is TRBD1 or TRBD2 (5 bases each). This CDR3 has 14 residues. With 0 bases removed from V and 4 bases from J, the gap between germline ends came to 8 bases. CDR1 is SGHTS, CDR2 YDEGEE, per germline. The CDR3 DNA reads TGTGCCAGCAGCTTGGGAGGGGAGTACAATGAGCAGTTCTTC. This codes for CASSLGGEYNEQFF.

V and J are TRBV6-5 and TRBJ2-7; 7 bases are a match to TRBD1. The ends lost 6 bases at V and 6 bases at J; junction bases unmatched: 11. Germline CDR1 and CDR2: MNHEY and SVGAGI. The CDR3 is made up of 14 amino acids. Here the CDR3 reads CASSKPGTEGEQYF. CDR3 coding DNA: TGTGCCAGCAGCAAACCCGGGACAGAAGGCGAGCAGTACTTC.

V and J are TRBV5-1 and TRBJ2-7, with 8 bases identical to TRBD1. The CDR3 is made up of 13 amino acids. CDR1 and CDR2 (germline): SGHRS, YFSETQ. J was trimmed by 4 bases and V by 5 bases; bases with no gene match: 5. CDR3 nucleotides: TGCGCCAGCAGAGGGACAGGTAGATACGAGCAGTACTTC. It codes for CASRGTGRYEQYF.

This clone is a singleton in its sample. This specimen includes other DNA sequences encoding the same CDR3. V gene TRBV6-5 combines with J gene TRBJ1-3; D may be TRBD1 (5 bases). V dropped 2 bases and J dropped 4 bases, with 12 bases sitting between them. This CDR3 contains 15 residues. Germline V gene sequence: CDR1 MNHEY, CDR2 SVGAGI. In DNA, the CDR3 is TGTGCCAGCAGTTACGGGGCCGGAACGGGAAACACCATATATTTT. Amino acids: CASSYGAGTGNTIYF.

The rearrangement uses TRBV21-1 and TRBJ2-3; TRBD2, the table's D call, lacks a check against the DNA. TRBV21-1 is a listed pseudogene. This CDR3 spans 18 amino acids. Here the CDR3 DNA reads TGTGCCAGCAGCAAAGGGCCCGCACTAGCTCTCCGCACAGATACGCAGTATTTT. It specifies CASSKGPALALRTDTQYF.

The chain recombines TRBV24-1 with TRBJ2-3; TRBD2 aligns across 11 bases. V dropped 2 bases and J dropped 1; count of bases not matched to a gene: 4. CDR3 length: 17 amino acids. Germline assignment: CDR1 KGHDR and CDR2 SFDVKD. The CDR3 sequence: CATSDSTSGGRTDTQYF. CDR3 in DNA: TGTGCCACCAGTGATTCCACTAGCGGGGGACGCACAGATACGCAGTATTTT.